These T cell receptor beta chains were read from a single sample in a study of T cell responses to AZD1222 COVID-19 vaccine. Sequenced by immunoSEQ multiplex PCR; TCRdb stores in-frame clones only, minus some. Of under 70,000 clones listed, 70% to 90% are singletons. Specimen: peripheral blood, collected 28 days after the second AZD1222 dose. The receptors were gathered from an adult who received the AZD1222 COVID-19 vaccine. Both conserved end residues are part of each CDR3. The D gene is left open where the match is weak. Where a row states a size, it is once, few, many or the class of an expanded clone; other rows omit it.

j_gene	d_gene	v_gene	abundance	CDR3aa	CDR3nt
TRBJ2-2	TRBD1	TRBV19	once	CASRQATGSTGELFF	TGTGCCAGTAGGCAAGCGACAGGGTCCACCGGGGAGCTGTTTTTT
TRBJ2-3	-	TRBV7-6	-	CASSLIAGGTDTQYF	TGTGCCAGCAGCTTAATTGCCGGGGGCACAGATACGCAGTATTTT
TRBJ1-4	-	TRBV2	-	CASKGQQPVGFNEKLFF	TGTGCCAGCAAAGGGCAGCAACCTGTTGGATTTAATGAAAAACTGTTTTTT
TRBJ1-1	-	TRBV5-8	-	CASSLIENTEAFF	TGTGCCAGCAGCTTAATTGAGAACACTGAAGCTTTCTTT
TRBJ2-1	TRBD2	TRBV11-3	-	CASSSGTSVYNEQFF	TGTGCCAGCAGCTCCGGGACTAGCGTCTACAATGAGCAGTTCTTC
TRBJ2-7	-	TRBV7-6	-	CASSPRRGEQYF	TGTGCCAGCAGCCCGCGAAGGGGCGAGCAGTACTTC
TRBJ1-6	-	TRBV14	-	CASSRGVANSPLHF	TGTGCCAGCAGCCGCGGCGTCGCCAATTCACCCCTCCACTTT
TRBJ2-3	-	TRBV7-9	-	CASSLGGRGLSTDTQYF	TGTGCCAGCAGCTTAGGAGGTCGGGGGCTTAGCACAGATACGCAGTATTTT
TRBJ2-7	-	TRBV6-5	-	CASRGGPLHEQYF	TGTGCCAGCAGGGGGGGCCCTCTCCACGAGCAGTACTTC
TRBJ2-7	-	TRBV15	-	CATSREAGVYEQYF	TGTGCCACCAGCAGAGAGGCAGGAGTCTACGAGCAGTACTTC
TRBJ1-4	-	TRBV9	-	CASSPTTGINEKLFF	TGTGCCAGCAGCCCAACCACTGGGATTAATGAAAAACTGTTTTTT
TRBJ2-2	-	TRBV2	-	CASSPEGTGELFF	TGTGCCAGCAGCCCCGAGGGGACCGGGGAGCTGTTTTTT
TRBJ1-5	-	TRBV29-1	-	CSAGTLNQPQHF	TGCAGCGCCGGGACCCTCAATCAGCCCCAGCATTTT
TRBJ1-1	-	TRBV7-6	-	CASSLAEAGGPWRTEAFF	TGTGCCAGCAGCTTAGCGGAGGCGGGAGGCCCCTGGAGGACTGAAGCTTTCTTT
TRBJ2-3	TRBD2	TRBV29-1	once	CSVDLAASTDTQYF	TGCAGCGTTGATCTAGCGGCGAGCACAGATACGCAGTATTTT
TRBJ2-7	TRBD1	TRBV7-9	few	CASSWGQPAYEQYF	TGTGCCAGCAGCTGGGGACAGCCGGCCTACGAGCAGTACTTC
TRBJ2-1	TRBD1	TRBV30	once	CAWSRDRVGNEQFF	TGTGCCTGGAGTAGGGACAGGGTGGGCAATGAGCAGTTCTTC
TRBJ2-2	-	TRBV7-2	-	CASSPGVLGNTGELFF	TGTGCCAGCAGCCCAGGGGTTCTTGGGAACACCGGGGAGCTGTTTTTT
TRBJ2-1	-	TRBV7-2	few	CASSLSGYEQFF	TGTGCCAGCAGCTTATCAGGGTATGAGCAGTTCTTC
TRBJ1-2	TRBD1	TRBV25-1	-	CASMEGASYGYTF	TGTGCCAGCATGGAGGGGGCAAGCTATGGCTACACCTTC
TRBJ2-3	-	TRBV3-1/TRBV3-2	-	CASSQVKVGADTQYF	TGTGCCAGCAGCCAAGTTAAAGTAGGGGCAGATACGCAGTATTTT
TRBJ2-7	-	TRBV6-1	-	CASSEGQGPFYEQYF	TGTGCCAGCAGTGAGGGGCAGGGCCCATTCTACGAGCAGTACTTC
TRBJ2-2	-	TRBV7-8	-	CASSPRGNANTGELFF	TGTGCCAGCAGCCCCCGCGGAAACGCTAACACCGGGGAGCTGTTTTTT
TRBJ2-6	-	TRBV21-1	once	CASTKIHTTGEANFCANVLTF	-
TRBJ2-3	TRBD1	TRBV24-1	-	CATSGSGQGSADTQYF	TGTGCCACCAGTGGATCAGGACAGGGGAGCGCAGATACGCAGTATTTT
TRBJ1-5	TRBD1	TRBV19	-	CASSSSRTGSLRDQPQHF	TGTGCCAGTAGTTCAAGCCGGACAGGTAGTCTTCGTGATCAGCCCCAGCATTTT